A few counts support the clone carrying this T cell receptor beta chain. TCRdb analysed the RT-PCR reads with MiXCR anew, one entry per CDR3 protein. Of around 700,000 distinct CDR3 sequences detected, more than 13% appear once; the ten largest clones hold 3.6%. V was trimmed by 1 base and J by 1 base, leaving 10 bases between them. This CDR3 contains 15 residues. Germline assignment: CDR1 SGHVS and CDR2 FQNEAQ. Material: memory CD4+ T cells from blood. The TCR sequence derives from a female donor in good health, serving as a healthy control. The chain joins TRBV7-8 to TRBJ1-1; no firm D call. The CDR3 DNA is TGTGCCAGCAGCTTAGTGCGGGCGGGGAACACTGAAGCTTTCTTT. Its protein is CASSLVRAGNTEAFF. Filled out from reference TRBV7-8 and TRBJ1-1, the complete variable domain reads GAGVSQSPRYKVAKRGQDVALRCDPISGHVSLFWYQQALGQGPEFLTYFQNEAQLDKSGLPSDRFFAERPEGSVSTLKIQRTQQEDSAVYLCASSLVRAGNTEAFFGQGTRLTVV.